A selection of T cell receptor beta chains follows, all from one sample in a study of cytomegalovirus exposure and HLA in healthy donors. TCRdb's table, derived via immunoSEQ multiplex PCR, lists solely in-frame clones and lacks some. The sample includes about 340,000 clones, 86% of them seen just once. Sequenced: PBMCs. These TCRs come from a woman aged 18-30 years in good health and CMV-seronegative. The CDR3 runs from the conserved cysteine through the conserved F or W. The order of the fields is J gene, V gene, clone size, D gene, CDR3 protein, CDR3 DNA. The D gene is left open where the match is weak. Part of the rows lack a size; the others show once, few, many or a class for expanded clones.

j_gene: TRBJ1-1; v_gene: TRBV9; abundance: -; d_gene: -; CDR3aa: CASSVVEESEAFF; CDR3nt: TGTGCCAGCAGCGTAGTGGAGGAGTCTGAAGCTTTCTTT
j_gene: TRBJ2-3; v_gene: TRBV4-2; abundance: -; d_gene: -; CDR3aa: CASTQDTGSSRTDTQYF; CDR3nt: TGTGCCAGCACCCAAGACACAGGGTCTAGCCGAACAGATACGCAGTATTTT
j_gene: TRBJ1-1; v_gene: TRBV11-2; abundance: -; d_gene: -; CDR3aa: CASSSLGEVDTEAFF; CDR3nt: TGTGCCAGCAGCTCACTTGGGGAGGTGGACACTGAAGCTTTCTTT
j_gene: TRBJ2-3; v_gene: TRBV9; abundance: -; d_gene: TRBD1; CDR3aa: CASSDRVTDTQYF; CDR3nt: TGTGCCAGCTCCGACAGGGTCACAGATACGCAGTATTTT
j_gene: TRBJ2-7; v_gene: TRBV9; abundance: -; d_gene: TRBD2; CDR3aa: CASSARGAPTSGRAGEQYF; CDR3nt: TGTGCCAGCAGCGCGAGAGGGGCCCCTACTAGCGGGAGGGCCGGCGAGCAGTACTTC
j_gene: TRBJ1-1; v_gene: TRBV6-4; abundance: -; d_gene: -; CDR3aa: CASNPGGTEAFF; CDR3nt: TGTGCCAGCAACCCTGGAGGGACTGAAGCTTTCTTT
j_gene: TRBJ2-2; v_gene: TRBV13; abundance: -; d_gene: TRBD2; CDR3aa: CASSSTRGTGELFF; CDR3nt: TGTGCCAGCAGCTCGACGCGGGGGACCGGGGAGCTGTTTTTT
j_gene: TRBJ2-4; v_gene: TRBV20-1; abundance: -; d_gene: -; CDR3aa: CSARDSGGQYF; CDR3nt: TGCAGTGCTAGAGATTCCGGGGGTCAGTACTTC
j_gene: TRBJ1-2; v_gene: TRBV28; abundance: -; d_gene: TRBD1; CDR3aa: CATTGVAYGYTF; CDR3nt: TGTGCCACCACAGGGGTGGCCTATGGCTACACCTTC
j_gene: TRBJ2-7; v_gene: TRBV18; abundance: -; d_gene: -; CDR3aa: CASSLDKGYEQYF; CDR3nt: TGTGCCAGCTCACTGGACAAAGGCTACGAGCAGTACTTC
j_gene: TRBJ2-7; v_gene: TRBV27; abundance: -; d_gene: TRBD2; CDR3aa: CASSLFPSGTSYEQYF; CDR3nt: TGTGCCAGCAGTTTATTCCCTAGCGGAACCTCCTACGAGCAGTACTTC
j_gene: TRBJ1-3; v_gene: TRBV9; abundance: -; d_gene: TRBD1; CDR3aa: CASSETGGVFSGNTIYF; CDR3nt: TGTGCCAGCAGCGAGACAGGGGGGGTATTCTCTGGAAACACCATATATTTT
j_gene: TRBJ2-7; v_gene: TRBV29-1; abundance: few; d_gene: -; CDR3aa: CSVEGSSYEQYF; CDR3nt: TGCAGCGTTGAAGGGAGTAGCTACGAGCAGTACTTC
j_gene: TRBJ2-2; v_gene: TRBV13; abundance: -; d_gene: -; CDR3aa: CASSRSLAGPGELFF; CDR3nt: TGTGCCAGCAGCCGGTCCCTAGCTGGTCCCGGGGAGCTGTTTTTT
j_gene: TRBJ1-2; v_gene: TRBV10-3; abundance: -; d_gene: -; CDR3aa: CAIREQGNYGYTF; CDR3nt: TGTGCCATCAGGGAACAGGGTAACTATGGCTACACCTTC
j_gene: TRBJ2-7; v_gene: TRBV7-3; abundance: -; d_gene: TRBD1; CDR3aa: CASSSTGGSYEQYF; CDR3nt: TGTGCCAGCAGTTCGACAGGGGGCTCCTACGAGCAGTACTTC
j_gene: TRBJ2-7; v_gene: TRBV9; abundance: -; d_gene: TRBD2; CDR3aa: CASSVEDGGSPSYEQYF; CDR3nt: TGTGCCAGCAGCGTAGAAGACGGCGGGAGCCCATCCTACGAGCAGTACTTC
j_gene: TRBJ2-7; v_gene: TRBV27; abundance: -; d_gene: -; CDR3aa: CASSLPYSYEQYF; CDR3nt: TGTGCCAGCAGTTTACCCTACTCCTACGAGCAGTACTTC